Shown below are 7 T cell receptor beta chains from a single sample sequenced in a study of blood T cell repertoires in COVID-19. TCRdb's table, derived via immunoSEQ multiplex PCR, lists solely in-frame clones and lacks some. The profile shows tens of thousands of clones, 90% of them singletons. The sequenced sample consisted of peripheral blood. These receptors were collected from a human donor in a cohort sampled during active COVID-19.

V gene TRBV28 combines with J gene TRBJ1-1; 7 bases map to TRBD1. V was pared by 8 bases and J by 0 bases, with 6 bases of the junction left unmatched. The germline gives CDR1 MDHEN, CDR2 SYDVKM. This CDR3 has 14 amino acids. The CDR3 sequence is CASRRDSLNTEAFF. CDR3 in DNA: TGTGCCAGCCGGAGGGACAGTTTGAACACTGAAGCTTTCTTT. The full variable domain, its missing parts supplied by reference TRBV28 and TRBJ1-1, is DVKVTQSSRYLVKRTGEKVFLECVQDMDHENMFWYRQDPGLGLRLIYFSYDVKMKEKGDIPEGYSVSREKKERFSLILESASTNQTSMYLCASRRDSLNTEAFFGQGTRLTVV.

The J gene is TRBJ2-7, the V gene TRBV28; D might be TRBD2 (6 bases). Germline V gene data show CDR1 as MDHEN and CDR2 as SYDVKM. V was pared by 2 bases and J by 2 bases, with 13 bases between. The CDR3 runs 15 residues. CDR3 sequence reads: CASSLVGDWAYEQYF. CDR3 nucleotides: TGTGCCAGCAGTTTAGTGGGGGACTGGGCCTACGAGCAGTACTTC.

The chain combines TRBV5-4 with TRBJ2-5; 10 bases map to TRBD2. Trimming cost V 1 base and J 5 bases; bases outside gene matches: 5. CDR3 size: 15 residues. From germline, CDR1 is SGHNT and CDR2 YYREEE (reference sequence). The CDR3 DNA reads TGTGCCAGCAGCTTGTCACTAGCGGGAAGCGAGACCCAGTACTTC. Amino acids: CASSLSLAGSETQYF.

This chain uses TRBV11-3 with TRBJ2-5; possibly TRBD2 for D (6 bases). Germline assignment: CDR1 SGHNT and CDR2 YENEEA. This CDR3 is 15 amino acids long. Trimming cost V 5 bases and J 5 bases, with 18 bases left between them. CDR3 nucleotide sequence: TGTGCCAGCAGCCCCCGCGGGGAGAAGATGGAGACCCAGTACTTC. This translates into CASSPRGEKMETQYF.

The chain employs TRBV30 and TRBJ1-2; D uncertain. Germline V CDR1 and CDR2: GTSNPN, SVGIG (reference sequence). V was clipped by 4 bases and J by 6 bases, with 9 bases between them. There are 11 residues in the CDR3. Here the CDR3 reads CAWMVGDGYTF. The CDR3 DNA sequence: TGTGCCTGGATGGTAGGAGATGGCTACACCTTC. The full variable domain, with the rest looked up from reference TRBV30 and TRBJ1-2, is SQTIHQWPATLVQPVGSPLSLECTVEGTSNPNLYWYRQAAGRGLQLLFYSVGIGQISSEVPQNLSASRPQDRQFILSSKKLLLSDSGFYLCAWMVGDGYTFGSGTRLTVV.

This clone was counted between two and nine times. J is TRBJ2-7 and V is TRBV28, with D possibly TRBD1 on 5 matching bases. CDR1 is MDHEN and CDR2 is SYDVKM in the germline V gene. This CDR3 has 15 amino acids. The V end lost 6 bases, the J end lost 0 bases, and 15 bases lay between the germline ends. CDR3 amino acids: CASSLTGLSSYEQYF. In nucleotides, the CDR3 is TGTGCCAGCAGCCTTACAGGTCTTAGCTCCTACGAGCAGTACTTC.

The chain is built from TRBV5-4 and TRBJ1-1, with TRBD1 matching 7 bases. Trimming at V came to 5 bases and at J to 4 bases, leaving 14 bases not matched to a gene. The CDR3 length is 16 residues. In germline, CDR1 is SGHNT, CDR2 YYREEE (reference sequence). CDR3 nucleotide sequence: TGTGCCAGCAGACCTAGAACGGACAGGTCGAGCACTGAAGCTTTCTTT. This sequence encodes CASRPRTDRSSTEAFF.